Below, one T cell receptor (beta chain) is given with its context. The data are from a study of PD-L1 blockade in urothelial cancer. Study-wide context: About 85% of the 29 patients were males with bladder-origin urothelial cancer.

With V trimmed by 3 bases and J by 0 bases, 10 bases remained unmatched. CDR3 size: 18 residues. Looked up from germline, CDR1 is SGHAT and CDR2 is FQNNGV. Synthetic analogs of TCR templates were spiked into every PCR. Assay: immunoSEQ multiplex PCR; the TCRdb copy retains only in-frame clones and omits some. The sample consists of tens of thousands of clones, 81% of them appearing once. As for time point: pretreatment peripheral blood. This clonotype originated in a man in his 70s with urothelial cancer. J is TRBJ2-5 and V is TRBV11-2; 10 bases align to TRBD2. Sample: PBMCs, taken around atezolizumab (anti-PD-L1) treatment. The CDR3 region has the DNA TGTGCCAGCAGCTTTGGGAAGCGGGGGGGCCGTCACCAAGAGACCCAGTACTTC. Its protein product is CASSFGKRGGRHQETQYF.